This T cell receptor beta chain originates from a study of cytomegalovirus exposure and HLA in healthy donors. Study overall: The same platform was used for the roughly 120 validation repertoires as for the approximately 630 first-cohort repertoires, as reported in a later analysis.

Libraries were prepared by immunoSEQ multiplex PCR; TCRdb keeps only in-frame clonotypes and omits some of them. The table lists approximately 200,000 clones, 80% to 95% of them singletons. Overall study results and limits: According to a later analysis, TCR clusters from the first cohort tended to co-occur in the 120 or so validation repertoires. Through in vitro validation, three CMV-associated chains were shown to be specific for CMV antigens. Reported results showed that the classifier diagnosed cytomegalovirus status with high specificity and sensitivity.

Looked up from germline, CDR1 is MGHRA and CDR2 is YSYEKL. Trimming shortened V by 7 bases and J by 5 bases, and 20 bases separated the two germline ends. The CDR3 is 15 amino acids. Points on this clone: What it binds is not known.

This clonotype originated in a woman under 30 in good health and CMV-seronegative. This chain uses TRBV4-1 with TRBJ2-5; D possibly corresponds to TRBD2 (6 bases). What was sequenced was PBMCs. The CDR3 region has the DNA TGCGCCAGCATGGAGAAGAGGGGTGGAGGGGAGACCCAGTACTTC. Translation: CASMEKRGGGETQYF.